Listed below are T cell receptor beta chains from one sample, sequenced in a study of cytomegalovirus exposure and HLA in healthy donors. Assay: immunoSEQ multiplex PCR; the TCRdb copy retains only in-frame clones and omits some. The sample records roughly 80,000 clones, about three quarters being singletons. Specimen: PBMCs. The receptors were gathered from a man between 50 and 59 years old in good health and CMV-seropositive. The CDR3 runs from the conserved cysteine through the conserved F or W. Each record gives: clone size, D gene, V gene, J gene, CDR3 DNA, CDR3 protein. A D gene is named only where the DNA matches it firmly. Part of the rows lack a size; the others show once, few, many or a class for expanded clones.

NA	NA	TRBV6-1	TRBJ2-7	TGTGCAACGGCAGGGAACATCTACGAGCAGTACTTC	CATAGNIYEQYF
NA	TRBD2	TRBV4-2	TRBJ2-1	TGTGCCAGCAGCCAAGTAGCGGGATCCGGCTCCTACAATGAGCAGTTCTTC	CASSQVAGSGSYNEQFF
NA	NA	TRBV21-1	TRBJ1-3	TGTGCCAGCAGCAAAGGAGGGGAGGGTCGGTCTGGAAACACCATATATTTT	CASSKGGEGRSGNTIYF
once	NA	TRBV5-6	TRBJ2-5	TGTGCCAGCAGCTTTCGCCCCAAACCAGGGGAGACCCAGTACTTC	CASSFRPKPGETQYF
NA	NA	TRBV7-9	TRBJ2-7	TGTGCCAGCGGCGAGGGCCCCTACGAGCAGTACTTC	CASGEGPYEQYF
NA	NA	TRBV19	TRBJ2-4	TGTGCCAGTAGTATGGACAGTCCGGACAGTCAGTACTTC	CASSMDSPDSQYF
few	NA	TRBV12-5	TRBJ1-2	TGTGCTAGTGGTGGTGTCCGAGCGCGTTCTAACTATGGCTACACCTTC	CASGGVRARSNYGYTF
NA	NA	TRBV7-2	TRBJ1-2	TGTGCCAGCAGCTTATTGCAGGGAATTAACTATGGCTACACCTTC	CASSLLQGINYGYTF
NA	NA	TRBV30	TRBJ1-2	TGTGCCTGGAGGGACAGTAACTATGGCTACACCTTC	CAWRDSNYGYTF
NA	NA	TRBV7-3	TRBJ1-1	TGTGCCAGCAGCTTAACTGAAAAAAGCGAAGCTTTCTTT	CASSLTEKSEAFF
NA	TRBD1	TRBV4-3	TRBJ2-2	TGCGCCAGCAGCCTTAATCCAGGGGGCGCCGAGGACACCGGGGAGCTGTTTTTT	CASSLNPGGAEDTGELFF
once	TRBD2	TRBV7-2	TRBJ2-5	TGTGCCAGCAGCGCCCGACTAGCGGCACAAGAGACCCAGTACTTC	CASSARLAAQETQYF
NA	TRBD2	TRBV27	TRBJ2-5	TGTGCCAGCAGTTACACGGGACTAGCGGGTGAGACCCAGTACTTC	CASSYTGLAGETQYF
NA	NA	TRBV5-6	TRBJ2-1	TGTGCCAGCAGCGGGGTACAGCGGGCCCACAATGAGCAGTTCTTC	CASSGVQRAHNEQFF
NA	NA	TRBV27	TRBJ1-2	TGTGCCAGCAGTTTAAGGCACAGTTTCTATGGCTACACCTTC	CASSLRHSFYGYTF
NA	TRBD1	TRBV15	TRBJ1-2	TGTGCCACCAGCAGAGATAGGACAGGGTCGGTCTATGGCTACACCTTC	CATSRDRTGSVYGYTF
NA	TRBD2	TRBV6-4	TRBJ2-1	TGTGCCAGCAGCCGGACTAGCGGGACATCCAATGAGCAGTTCTTC	CASSRTSGTSNEQFF
NA	NA	TRBV7-2	TRBJ1-3	TGTGCCAGCAGCCAACGGGGGGATCCTGGAAACACCATATATTTT	CASSQRGDPGNTIYF
NA	TRBD1	TRBV5-1	TRBJ1-5	TGCGCCAGCAGCTTGGGAGGGGGCGGACAGCCCCAGCATTTT	CASSLGGGGQPQHF
once	TRBD1	TRBV6-5	TRBJ1-4	TGTGCCAGCCGGAACCGGGACAGATTTAATGAAAAACTGTTTTTT	CASRNRDRFNEKLFF
NA	TRBD1	TRBV5-4	TRBJ2-6	TGTGCCAGCAGCGCACCGGGACAGGGGGGCTCTGGGGCCAACGTCCTGACTTTC	CASSAPGQGGSGANVLTF
NA	NA	TRBV7-8	TRBJ2-7	TGTGCCAGCAGCTTAGCGCGGGGAAGGGGACACGAGCAGTACTTC	CASSLARGRGHEQYF
few	TRBD2	TRBV15	TRBJ2-5	TGTGCCACCAGCAGAGACGGGGCGGGAGCCCAAGAGACCCAGTACTTC	CATSRDGAGAQETQYF
NA	NA	TRBV20-1	TRBJ1-2	TGCAGTGCGGATTCAGGGGATGGCTACACCTTC	CSADSGDGYTF
NA	NA	TRBV7-9	TRBJ2-7	TGTGCCAGCAGCCACCCCCGGGTCTCCTACGAGCAGTACTTC	CASSHPRVSYEQYF
NA	TRBD1	TRBV10-1	TRBJ2-1	TGCGCCAGCAGTGGTGGGACAGGGGTCTACAATGAGCAGTTCTTC	CASSGGTGVYNEQFF
NA	NA	TRBV27	TRBJ1-1	TGTGCCAGCAGTTTAATCGGGAGGGCGAACACTGAAGCTTTCTTT	CASSLIGRANTEAFF
NA	NA	TRBV4-1	TRBJ1-1	TGCGCCAGCAGCCGGTCTCGGATGGTCGAACCGGGGGGCACTGAAGCTTTCTTT	CASSRSRMVEPGGTEAFF
NA	TRBD1	TRBV14	TRBJ1-4	TGTGCCAGCAGCCAAGCATCAGGGGGAAAGGGAAAACTGTTTTTT	CASSQASGGKGKLFF
NA	NA	TRBV5-1	TRBJ2-2	TGCGCCAGCAGCTTGGTCAGCGAAACCGGGGAGCTGTTTTTT	CASSLVSETGELFF